Shown below are 18 T cell receptor beta chains from a single sample sequenced in a study of CD8+CD57+ T cells in acquired aplastic anemia. Profiling of TCR beta VDJ combinations and CDR3 sequences used genomic DNA as template. MiXCR was run by TCRdb on the reads, yielding one entry per CDR3 protein. Here the sample spans roughly 220,000 distinct CDR3 sequences, about 62% being singletons. Patients chosen for sequencing had CD8+CD57+ cells that had expanded, as shown by flow cytometry. Sequences were obtained from sorted CD4+, CD8+, or CD8+CD57+ T cells (not recorded which) from PBMCs. These TCRs come from a human donor with aplastic anemia.

This clonotype was detected ten times or more. The V gene is TRBV9, the J gene TRBJ1-1; D gene unclear. CDR1 and CDR2 (germline): SGDLS, YYNGEE. The CDR3 consists of 12 residues. Trimming pared 8 bases from V and 1 base from J, leaving 9 bases between. The CDR3 is CASVGENTEAFF. CDR3 DNA: TGTGCCAGTGTGGGTGAGAACACTGAAGCTTTCTTT.

This clonotype turned up a few times. The chain couples TRBV10-1 to TRBJ1-5; unclear D gene. From germline, CDR1 is WNHNN and CDR2 SYGVQD (reference sequence). Trimming shortened V by 8 bases and J by 2 bases, and 4 bases separated the two germline ends. The CDR3 is made up of 11 amino acids. The CDR3 DNA reads TGCGCCAGCCAATGCAATCAGCCCCAGCATTTT. Its translation: CASQCNQPQHF.

The V and J genes are TRBV5-1 and TRBJ2-7, with 7 bases aligning to TRBD1. V was clipped by 2 bases and J by 5 bases; unmatched bases: 7. There are 14 residues in the CDR3. Germline V gene lookup returns CDR1 SGHRS and CDR2 YFSETQ. In DNA form, the CDR3 reads TGCGCCAGCAGCTTAGACAGGGTCTCAGACGAGCAGTACTTC. It yields the protein CASSLDRVSDEQYF.

The genes are TRBV6-5 and TRBJ2-7; D possibly corresponds to TRBD2 (5 bases). The CDR3 has 14 residues. CDR1 and CDR2 from the germline V gene are MNHEY and SVGAGI. Trimming removed 2 bases from V and 2 bases from J, with 10 bases in between. The CDR3 sequence is CASSYRGTTYEQYF. In DNA, the CDR3 is TGTGCCAGCAGTTACCGGGGAACCACCTACGAGCAGTACTTC.

A single count supports this clonotype. This chain connects TRBV7-9 to TRBJ1-4; TRBD1 agrees at 12 bases. Germline CDR1 SEHNR, CDR2 FQNEAQ (reference sequence). The CDR3 contains 17 residues. V was pared by 5 bases and J by 8 bases, with 12 bases of the junction left unmatched. The CDR3 DNA is TGTGCCAGCAGCCCCGGGACAGGGGGCGCTTCGCACGAAAAACTGTTTTTT. It is translated as CASSPGTGGASHEKLFF.

V usage is TRBV5-1 and J usage is TRBJ2-7, with 9 bases aligning to TRBD1. The CDR3 spans 15 residues. Germline values: CDR1 SGHRS, CDR2 YFSETQ. V dropped 3 bases and J dropped 4; count of bases not matched to a gene: 8. The CDR3 DNA follows: TGCGCCAGCAGCTCAGTGATGGGGACAGGGTACGAGCAGTACTTC. Amino acids: CASSSVMGTGYEQYF.

The V and J genes are TRBV2 and TRBJ2-2, with TRBD1 matching over 8 bases. In germline, CDR1 is SNHLY, CDR2 FYNNEI. Trimming cost V 8 bases and J 7 bases; bases outside gene matches: 6. The length of the CDR3 is 13 residues. The CDR3 sequence: CASGDRRIGELFF. Here the CDR3 DNA reads TGTGCCAGCGGGGACAGGCGTATCGGGGAGCTGTTTTTT.

This clonotype was detected a few times. One end of the junction does not line up with germline, which may come from a read error. The CDR3 reads CASSYGLAGTYEQYF. Written as DNA, the CDR3 is TGTGCCAGCAGTTATGGACTAGCGGGCACCTACGAGCAGTACTTC. The V gene is TRBV10-1, the J gene TRBJ2-7; 11 positions match TRBD2. Germline V CDR1 and CDR2: WNHNN, SYGVQD (reference sequence). CDR3 length equals 15 residues.

This rearrangement joins TRBV19 to TRBJ2-7; TRBD1 agrees at 7 bases. J was trimmed by 1 base and V by 4 bases; bases with no gene match: 4. Germline values: CDR1 LNHDA, CDR2 SQIVND (reference sequence). The CDR3 sequence is 14 residues long. Here the CDR3 DNA reads TGTGCCAGTAGTACCGACAGGGTGTCCTACGAGCAGTACTTC. Translating it yields CASSTDRVSYEQYF. Full variable domain (rest looked up from reference TRBV19 and TRBJ2-7): DGGITQSPKYLFRKEGQNVTLSCEQNLNHDAMYWYRQDPGQGLRLIYYSQIVNDFQKGDIAEGYSVSREKKESFPLTVTSAQKNPTAFYLCASSTDRVSYEQYFGPGTRLTVT.

The chain is built from TRBV19 and TRBJ2-7, with a tentative D call TRBD2 (5 bases). The CDR3 sequence is 14 residues long. Germline loops: CDR1 LNHDA, CDR2 SQIVND (reference sequence). With 1 base removed from V and 0 bases from J, the gap between germline ends came to 7 bases. The CDR3 nucleotides read TGTGCCAGTAGTATAGCGGGGAACTCCTACGAGCAGTACTTC. Its translation: CASSIAGNSYEQYF.

This chain connects TRBV5-1 to TRBJ1-2, with D perhaps matching TRBD1 (5 bases). CDR1 and CDR2 (germline): SGHRS, YFSETQ. This CDR3 comprises 14 residues. The V end was cut by 2 bases, the J end by 3 bases, with 11 bases between. CDR3 protein: CASSFGTFDYGYTF. Here the CDR3 DNA reads TGCGCCAGCAGCTTCGGGACGTTTGACTATGGCTACACCTTC.

J is TRBJ1-1 and V is TRBV7-3, with D uncertain. The CDR3 loop spans 13 amino acids. The V end was cut by 8 bases, the J end by 1 base, with 11 bases between. From germline, CDR1 is SGHTA and CDR2 FQGTGA. CDR3 DNA: TGTGCCAGCCGTCCCAGAGAGAACACTGAAGCTTTCTTT. Protein product: CASRPRENTEAFF.

This chain connects TRBV5-1 to TRBJ1-1; D possibly corresponds to TRBD1 (5 bases). Germline assignment: CDR1 SGHRS and CDR2 YFSETQ. The CDR3 contains 16 residues. Trimming shortened V by 0 bases and J by 5 bases, and 17 bases separated the two germline ends. DNA for the CDR3: TGCGCCAGCAGCTTGGGGGCCGGGGGAGCAGGGACTGAAGCTTTCTTT. This encodes CASSLGAGGAGTEAFF.

V usage is TRBV24-1 and J usage is TRBJ2-7, with 8 bases matching TRBD1. The V and J ends lost 7 bases and 5 bases, in that order; junction bases with no gene match: 6. CDR3 length: 13 residues. The germline gives CDR1 KGHDR, CDR2 SFDVKD. DNA for the CDR3: TGTGCCACCAGGGACAGGGTGAGCGACGAGCAGTACTTC. Translated: CATRDRVSDEQYF.

The chain uses TRBV24-1 and TRBJ2-6; D possibly corresponds to TRBD1 (7 bases). Trimming pared 0 bases from V and 4 bases from J, leaving 12 bases between. CDR1 and CDR2 (germline): KGHDR, SFDVKD. The CDR3 has 17 residues. The CDR3 nucleotides read TGTGCCACCAGTGATTTGGACAGGGACTCAGGGGCCAACGTCCTGACTTTC. It translates to CATSDLDRDSGANVLTF.

The V call is TRBV24-1, the J call TRBJ1-1, with TRBD1 matching 10 bases. V was clipped by 4 bases and J by 4 bases; unmatched bases: 8. The CDR3 contains 16 residues. Germline V gene sequence: CDR1 KGHDR, CDR2 SFDVKD. CDR3 sequence reads: CATSDPGQGLGTEAFF. The CDR3 DNA follows: TGTGCCACCAGTGACCCGGGACAGGGGTTGGGCACTGAAGCTTTCTTT.

This chain connects TRBV7-2 to TRBJ2-7; tentatively, D is TRBD2 (5 bases). Trimming took off 1 base at V and 0 bases at J, with 10 bases between the two ends. The CDR3 sequence is 15 residues long. The germline CDR1 and CDR2 sequences are SGHTA and FQGNSA. In DNA, the CDR3 is TGTGCCAGCAGCTTAGGAGAGGGTCTCTCCTACGAGCAGTACTTC. It encodes CASSLGEGLSYEQYF.

The gene calls are TRBV6-1 and TRBJ2-7, with 10 bases fitting TRBD1. J lost 11 bases, V lost 2 bases, and 9 bases had no gene match. The CDR3 is 14 amino acids. Germline lookup yields CDR1 MNHNS and CDR2 SASEGT. The CDR3 region has the DNA TGTGCCAGCAGTGAAACTGGACAGGGGGTTTCAGAGTACTTC. Residues: CASSETGQGVSEYF.